This is a list of T cell receptor beta chains from one sample in a study of cytomegalovirus exposure and HLA in healthy donors. Libraries were prepared by immunoSEQ multiplex PCR; TCRdb keeps only in-frame clonotypes and omits some of them. The sample includes around 170,000 clones, roughly 75% of them seen just once. Sequencing was done on a sample of PBMCs. These receptors all stem from a woman between 45 and 65 years old in good health and CMV-seropositive. The CDR3 runs from the conserved cysteine through the conserved F or W. The order of the fields is D gene, J gene, V gene, clone size, CDR3 protein, CDR3 DNA. A D gene is named only where the DNA matches it firmly. Not all rows give a size; the values are once, few, many and, for expanded clones, a class.

>TRBD1|TRBJ1-4|TRBV7-2|.
CASSQRTGGGEKLFF
TGTGCCAGCAGCCAGAGGACAGGGGGCGGAGAAAAACTGTTTTTT
>.|TRBJ1-1|TRBV30|.
CAWSVSVNTEAFF
TGTGCCTGGAGTGTTTCCGTGAACACTGAAGCTTTCTTT
>.|TRBJ2-1|TRBV9|.
CASSVDRENEQFF
TGTGCCAGCAGCGTAGACAGGGAAAATGAGCAGTTCTTC
>TRBD2|TRBJ2-5|TRBV11-3|.
CASSLGSGGSQETQYF
TGTGCCAGCAGCTTAGGAAGCGGGGGTTCTCAAGAGACCCAGTACTTC
>.|TRBJ1-4|TRBV5-1|.
CASSSTGWANEKLFF
TGCGCCAGCAGCTCCACAGGGTGGGCTAATGAAAAACTGTTTTTT
>.|TRBJ2-1|TRBV25-1|few
CASNPRGALSYNEQFF
TGTGCCAGCAACCCCCGGGGGGCTTTATCCTACAATGAGCAGTTCTTC
>TRBD2|TRBJ2-2|TRBV7-6|.
CASSVTSGVSGELFF
TGTGCCAGCAGCGTCACCAGCGGGGTTTCCGGGGAGCTGTTTTTT
>TRBD1|TRBJ2-2|TRBV5-4|.
CASRSGTGLDGELFF
TGTGCCAGCAGATCCGGGACAGGGCTAGACGGGGAGCTGTTTTTT
>.|TRBJ1-1|TRBV5-6|.
CASSLGGPPEAFF
TGTGCCAGCAGCTTAGGAGGTCCACCTGAAGCTTTCTTT
>TRBD2|TRBJ2-2|TRBV7-9|.
CASSQLAGVTGELFF
TGTGCCAGCAGCCAATTAGCGGGAGTTACCGGGGAGCTGTTTTTT
>.|TRBJ1-1|TRBV5-1|.
CASSLENSFNTEAFF
TGCGCCAGCAGCTTAGAAAACAGTTTCAACACTGAAGCTTTCTTT
>.|TRBJ1-3|TRBV30|.
CAWTGWNKGNTIYF
TGTGCCTGGACAGGTTGGAACAAAGGAAACACCATATATTTT
>TRBD1|TRBJ2-5|TRBV4-3|.
CASSHGTASGETQYF
TGCGCCAGCAGCCACGGGACAGCCAGTGGAGAGACCCAGTACTTC
>TRBD1|TRBJ1-6|TRBV13|once
CASSQGQSPNSPLHF
TGTGCCAGCAGCCAGGGACAGTCCCCCAATTCACCCCTCCACTTT
>.|TRBJ1-1|TRBV7-2|.
CASSPRFSGVSTEAFF
TGTGCCAGCAGCCCGCGTTTCTCAGGGGTAAGCACTGAAGCTTTCTTT
>TRBD2|TRBJ2-2|TRBV7-2|.
CASSPRLAGNTGELFF
TGTGCCAGCAGCCCCCGACTAGCGGGAAACACCGGGGAGCTGTTTTTT
>.|TRBJ2-3|TRBV7-6|.
CASSSPTGRKADTQYF
TGTGCCAGCAGCTCCCCGACAGGGAGGAAGGCAGATACGCAGTATTTT
>.|TRBJ2-7|TRBV27|.
CASSLSPLAPGVYEQYF
TGTGCCAGCAGTTTATCGCCCCTAGCCCCGGGGGTCTACGAGCAGTACTTC
>.|TRBJ2-4|TRBV7-2|.
CASSPTGNQNIQYF
TGTGCCAGCAGCCCCACCGGGAATCAAAACATTCAGTACTTC
>.|TRBJ1-5|TRBV9|once
CASSVSWAGGQPQHF
TGTGCCAGCAGCGTCAGCTGGGCGGGGGGACAGCCCCAGCATTTT
>.|TRBJ2-7|TRBV14|.
CASSQVQVGEQYF
TGTGCCAGCAGCCAGGTCCAAGTCGGCGAGCAGTACTTC
>.|TRBJ1-3|TRBV15|.
CATSRGDTYSGNTIYF
TGTGCCACCAGCAGAGGGGACACTTACTCTGGAAACACCATATATTTT
>.|TRBJ2-5|TRBV7-9|few
CASSPIGGPGKTQYF
TGTGCCAGCAGCCCGATCGGGGGGCCCGGGAAGACCCAGTACTTC
>.|TRBJ2-3|TRBV28|.
CASSSDNTDTQYF
TGTGCCAGCAGTTCGGACAACACAGATACGCAGTATTTT
>TRBD1|TRBJ1-1|TRBV23-1|.
CASSTGQCSVRNTEAFF
TGCGCCAGCAGTACGGGACAGTGTTCAGTCCGGAACACTGAAGCTTTCTTT
>.|TRBJ2-7|TRBV2|.
CASSYTMPGYYEQYF
TGTGCCAGCAGTTATACCATGCCGGGATACTACGAGCAGTACTTC
>TRBD1|TRBJ1-5|TRBV6-6|.
CASSSRQGGQPQHF
TGTGCCAGCAGCTCTCGACAGGGCGGGCAGCCCCAGCATTTT
>.|TRBJ1-4|TRBV15|.
CATSRRTGRHGEKLFF
TGTGCCACCAGCAGACGTACTGGGAGGCACGGTGAAAAACTGTTTTTT
>.|TRBJ1-2|TRBV27|.
CASSLSRGRANYGYTF
TGTGCCAGCAGTTTATCGCGCGGCCGCGCTAACTATGGCTACACCTTC
>.|TRBJ1-6|TRBV28|.
CASSPNLEDSPLHF
TGTGCCAGCAGTCCCAACCTCGAGGATTCACCCCTCCACTTT
>.|TRBJ1-2|TRBV2|once
CASSGVGSSGYTF
TGTGCCAGCAGTGGTGTTGGGAGTAGTGGCTACACCTTC
>TRBD2|TRBJ2-7|TRBV11-2|.
CASSLGGAISSYEQYF
TGTGCCAGCAGCCTCGGGGGGGCGATCAGCTCCTACGAGCAGTACTTC
>.|TRBJ2-7|TRBV28|.
CASSLSGGKAYEQYF
TGTGCCAGCAGTTTATCCGGAGGCAAAGCCTACGAGCAGTACTTC
>.|TRBJ1-5|TRBV19|.
CASSISTRTNQPQHF
TGTGCCAGTAGTATAAGCACCCGCACCAATCAGCCCCAGCATTTT
>.|TRBJ2-3|TRBV7-2|once
CASSSAASGWLDTQYF
TGTGCCAGCAGCTCAGCCGCCAGCGGGTGGCTGGATACGCAGTATTTT
>TRBD1|TRBJ1-6|TRBV4-2|.
CASSQETGGSSPLHF
TGTGCCAGCAGCCAAGAGACAGGGGGCTCATCACCCCTCCACTTT
>.|TRBJ2-7|TRBV5-5|.
CASSGGRDYEQYF
TGTGCCAGCAGTGGGGGCCGAGACTACGAGCAGTACTTC
>.|TRBJ2-1|TRBV19|.
CASSNKANEQFF
TGTGCCAGTAGTAATAAAGCCAATGAGCAGTTCTTC
>TRBD2|TRBJ2-1|TRBV27|few
CASSLYGRASSEQFF
TGTGCCAGCAGTTTATACGGGAGGGCCTCCAGTGAGCAGTTCTTC
>.|TRBJ1-1|TRBV6-6|.
CASSHQGNTEAFF
TGTGCCAGCAGTCATCAGGGGAACACTGAAGCTTTCTTT
>.|TRBJ1-3|TRBV19|.
CASSIVGRGRSSGNTIYF
TGTGCCAGTAGTATAGTGGGCAGGGGAAGGTCATCTGGAAACACCATATATTTT